This TCR beta chain was captured by sequencing in a study of early T cells in non-severe SARS-CoV-2 infection (dated by TCRdb to the early 2020s). About the full investigation: Because TCR sequencing relied on bulk RNA taken from unsorted whole blood, pairing of alpha and beta chains was not possible.

Set within a cohort of healthcare workers in London, UK, this nested case-control study involved weekly PCR testing of nasopharyngeal swabs along with blood sampling. Between 23 and 31 March 2020, the week of the UK lockdown, healthcare workers were enrolled and then followed up weekly for as long as 16 weeks. Library generation was performed with 5' RACE. Sequencer: NextSeq 500. To correct for sequencing error and PCR bias, the TCR library protocol tagged individual cDNA molecules with unique molecular identifiers. Sequencing covered both TCR alpha and beta chains, and within each sample the abundances of alpha and beta sequences were tightly co-correlated. Under the source paper's analysis protocol: Decombinator V4 was used to perform V gene, J gene and CDR3 annotation of TCR sequences. Expanded TCRs were defined as changing significantly between any two time points under a Poisson model with p below 0.0001. TCR abundances were normalised to the total number of TCRs sequenced in each sample and reported as counts per million. A search of VDJdb, accessed on 1 November 2021, was run for TCRs annotated to CMV, EBV and SARS-CoV-2, with TCRs annotated for multiple antigens excluded. TCRdb reprocessed the public reads (quality trimming at Q25 with fastp, clone calling with MiXCR) and kept in-frame beta chains. CDR3 protein sequences are deduplicated, and each keeps its most common genes and DNA. V and J calls and clone size were set by TCRdb, not the authors. The sample has around 26,000 distinct CDR3 sequences on record, roughly 5% of them singletons. The ten largest clones capture less than 8.5% of the sample.

The investigation overall reported the following: VDJdb matching was skewed toward anti-spike CD8 responses and likely underestimated virus-specific expansions, missing private and CD4 specificities.

This clonotype was observed a handful of times. No antigen is known for it. Base qualities were left out, and no much larger clone turns up one base away. This receptor was obtained from an adult who was a healthcare worker with PCR-confirmed SARS-CoV-2 infection or an uninfected control (not recorded which). The specimen sequenced was whole blood.

The CDR3 loop reads CASSPSDRGPPYYEQYF. The DNA sequence follows: TGTGCCAGCAGCCCCTCGGACAGGGGGCCCCCGTACTACGAGCAGTACTTC. The chain is assembled from TRBV3-1 and TRBJ2-7, with TRBD1 identical over 11 junction bases. Ends trimmed: V by 4 bases, J by 3 bases; bases unmatched to a gene: 11. Via the germline V gene (reference sequence), CDR1 is LGHDT and CDR2 YNNKEL. From the cysteine up to the phenylalanine, the CDR3 has a length of 17 residues. Only the CDR3 DNA is retained, 51 bases long and in frame from the first base.